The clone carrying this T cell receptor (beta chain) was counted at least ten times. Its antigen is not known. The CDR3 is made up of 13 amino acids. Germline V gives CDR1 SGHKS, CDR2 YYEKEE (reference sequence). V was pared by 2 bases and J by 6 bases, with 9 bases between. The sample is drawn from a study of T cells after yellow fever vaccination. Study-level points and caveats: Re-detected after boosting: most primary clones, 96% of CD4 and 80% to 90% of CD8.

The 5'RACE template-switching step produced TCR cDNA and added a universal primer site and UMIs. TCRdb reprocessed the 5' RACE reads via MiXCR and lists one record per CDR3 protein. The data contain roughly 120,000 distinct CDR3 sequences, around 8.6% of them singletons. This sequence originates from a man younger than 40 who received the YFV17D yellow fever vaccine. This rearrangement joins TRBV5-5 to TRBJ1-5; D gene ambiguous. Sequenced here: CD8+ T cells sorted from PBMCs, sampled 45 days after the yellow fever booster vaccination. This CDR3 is CASSFGFGQPQHF. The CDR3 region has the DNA TGTGCCAGCAGCTTCGGGTTTGGTCAGCCCCAGCATTTT.